This paragraph reports one TCR beta chain. The count of this clonotype is one. This clone's antigen is unknown. No much larger clone exists at a distance of one base, and base qualities are not known. A single read constitutes weak evidence. Libraries were prepared through 5' RACE. The sample was run on a NextSeq 500. The TCR library protocol attached a unique molecular identifier to each TCR cDNA molecule to allow correction of PCR and sequencing errors. The source study handled its data this way. Decombinator tools were used for TCR identification, UMI-based error correction and CDR3 extraction. TCRs above a frequency of 2 per 1,000, corresponding to the top 1% of the tumor frequency distribution, were defined as expanded. Rényi diversity was computed with the R vegan package after subsampling each repertoire 100 times to 5,000 TCRs. To build CDR3 similarity networks, amino acid triplet string-kernel similarity was used, and CDR3s were connected when their pairwise similarity was above 0.82. Using fastp at Q25 and MiXCR, TCRdb reprocessed the public reads and kept productive beta chains. Each entry is one CDR3 protein sequence, shown with its most common DNA and genes. None of the V and J calls come from the authors' own analysis; TCRdb made them. A total of 30,000 to 40,000 distinct CDR3 sequences appear in this sample, 6% to 9.5% of them only once. The ten largest account for about 9.4% of the sample.

Reading the label with the study, this specimen's time point is: blood at routine non-recurrence follow-up after resection. TCR sequencing used whole RNA extracted from tumor and nontumor lung tissue, or from cryopreserved PBMC samples, without cell sorting. Only patients for whom sufficient RNA was available from at least two tumor regions were selected for TCR sequencing. Spanning cysteine to phenylalanine, the CDR3 consists of 14 amino acids. The CDR3 DNA has 42 bases and is translated from base 1. Deletion took 1 base off V and 4 bases off J, with a span of 14 bases between the germline ends. The CDR1 and CDR2 encoded by the germline V gene are SQVTM and ANQGSEA. The data were obtained in a study of spatial heterogeneity in lung cancer (dated by TCRdb to the late 2010s). Regarding the research as a whole: Samples were obtained from 72 patients with early-stage, untreated non-small cell lung cancer from the lung TRACERx cohort. Follow-up PBMC samples were sequenced whenever available, and the median time to follow-up was about 23 months after resection. More beta-chain than alpha-chain transcripts were consistently detected, likely reflecting higher beta-chain transcript abundance. In the raw uncorrected reads, each unique combination of TCR and UMI appeared on average more than ten times. TCR alpha and beta repertoires were quantitatively compared across multiple tumor regions, matched nontumor lung and blood in non-small cell lung cancer. TCR repertoire features were related to nonsynonymous mutation counts determined by whole-exome sequencing of tumor tissue. Both alpha and beta chains were TCR-sequenced in fewer than 250 tumor regions, fewer than 80 matched nontumor lung samples and 45 to 60 PBMC samples obtained at surgery.

Broad study findings and their caveats: Ubiquitous expanded tumor TCRs were detected in blood more often at tumor resection than at routine follow-up. Only roughly 14 patients were included in comparisons of baseline and follow-up blood repertoires. Confirming at a functional level the hypothesis that regional TCRs recognize regional mutations was considered to require additional single-cell paired TCR alpha and beta sequencing.

The source material was PBMCs, sampled at follow-up. The origin of this receptor is a male donor with early-stage non-small cell lung cancer. The sequence is built from TRBV29-1 and TRBJ2-7; the D gene is possibly TRBD2, with 5 bases matching. The CDR3 region: CSVEVEGTGYEQYF. Read as DNA, the sequence is TGCAGCGTTGAAGTTGAGGGTACGGGATACGAGCAGTACTTC.